This T cell receptor (beta chain) was profiled in a study of shared clonotypes between healthy human individuals. Profiled with immunoSEQ multiplex PCR; TCRdb holds only in-frame clones, not every one. The sample lists about 480,000 clones, about three quarters seen once, with around 12% in the top ten. Between the trimmed V and J ends, which lost 2 bases and 4 bases, there was a span of 12 bases. This CDR3 has 15 residues. Germline assignment: CDR1 SGHNT and CDR2 YYREEE (reference sequence). Material for sequencing was PBMCs. This chain uses TRBV5-4 with TRBJ2-2, with D possibly TRBD2 on 6 matching bases. The receptor's source is a woman between 35 and 50 years old in good health. Some clones in this sample may be carry-over from other donors' samples. This CDR3 reads CASSLDRESTGELFF. CDR3 sequence (DNA): TGTGCCAGCAGCTTAGACCGGGAGAGCACCGGGGAGCTGTTTTTT. The whole variable domain, filled in from reference TRBV5-4 and TRBJ2-2, reads ETGVTQSPTHLIKTRGQQVTLRCSSQSGHNTVSWYQQALGQGPQFIFQYYREEENGRGNFPPRFSGLQFPNYSSELNVNALELDDSALYLCASSLDRESTGELFFGEGSRLTVL.